This T cell receptor beta chain was captured in a study of blood T cells in healthy people across ages. A second PCR, run for roughly 6 to 11 cycles, used a sample-barcoded 5' primer plus a J-beta primer mix. MiXCR, applied by TCRdb to the 5' RACE reads, yields one record per CDR3 protein. This sample yields some 1.1 million distinct CDR3 sequences, of which around two fifths are seen a single time; about an eighth belongs to the top ten. Germline lookup yields CDR1 SGHTA and CDR2 FQGTGA. With 2 bases removed from V and 2 bases from J, the gap between germline ends came to 15 bases. The CDR3 consists of 16 residues.

The V call is TRBV7-3, the J call TRBJ1-1; D might be TRBD1 (6 bases). Sequencing was done on a sample of blood. The sequence was collected from a man aged 18 to 30 in good health. CDR3 bases: TGTGCCAGCAGCTTACTTGCGACAGGAGTTAACACTGAAGCTTTCTTT. Protein product: CASSLLATGVNTEAFF.